This entry lists 26 T cell receptor beta chains sequenced from one sample in a study of technical replicates of blood from a few donors. Clones were sequenced by immunoSEQ multiplex PCR, and TCRdb holds only the in-frame ones, with some missing. The sample consists of some 94,000 clones, roughly 94% of them appearing once. The sequenced sample was T cells isolated from PBMCs. All receptors derive from a human donor in good health.

V gene TRBV5-1 combines with J gene TRBJ2-2, with a possible D match to TRBD1 (6 bases). V lost 8 bases, J lost 3 bases, and 23 bases lay in between. The CDR3 length is 17 residues. Germline assignment: CDR1 SGHRS and CDR2 YFSETQ. The CDR3: CASHLPQGKGDTGELFF. As DNA, the CDR3 is TGCGCCAGTCACCTACCCCAGGGGAAGGGGGACACCGGGGAGCTGTTTTTT.

This rearrangement joins TRBV9 to TRBJ2-1; D is possibly TRBD2 (6 bases). The CDR3 is 15 amino acids. The germline V gene has CDR1 SGDLS and CDR2 YYNGEE. Trimming pared 3 bases from V and 8 bases from J, leaving 18 bases between. CDR3 DNA sequence: TGTGCCAGCAGCGACCGACTAGGGTCAGGCTATGAGCAGTTCTTC. Translated: CASSDRLGSGYEQFF.

The genes are TRBV7-9 and TRBJ1-2; D is possibly TRBD1 (5 bases). Between the trimmed V and J ends, which lost 1 base and 6 bases, there was a span of 18 bases. CDR1 SEHNR and CDR2 FQNEAQ come from the germline V gene (reference sequence). CDR3 length: 16 amino acids. This CDR3 is CASSLGAGPGVDGYTF. In DNA form, the CDR3 reads TGTGCCAGCAGCTTAGGGGCGGGCCCGGGGGTTGATGGCTACACCTTC.

The chain carries TRBV6-5 and TRBJ1-1, with D uncertain. The CDR3 is 14 residues long. In germline, CDR1 is MNHEY, CDR2 SVGAGI. V was trimmed by 3 bases and J by 1 base, leaving 9 bases between them. The CDR3 protein is CASSYSAGNTEAFF. As DNA, the CDR3 is TGTGCCAGCAGTTATAGTGCGGGGAACACTGAAGCTTTCTTT.

This rearrangement joins TRBV19 to TRBJ1-1; the D gene is possibly TRBD1 (6 bases). The CDR3 runs 14 residues. Germline V gene sequence: CDR1 LNHDA, CDR2 SQIVND (reference sequence). Trimming stripped 4 bases from V and 8 bases from J, with 17 bases between. Here the CDR3 reads CASSKSRQAIEAFF. In DNA form, the CDR3 reads TGTGCCAGTAGTAAGTCGAGACAGGCGATAGAAGCTTTCTTT.

The V gene is TRBV4-1, the J gene TRBJ2-5; 10 bases fit TRBD1. Germline loops: CDR1 MGHRA, CDR2 YSYEKL. J lost 2 bases, V lost 8 bases, and 2 bases had no gene match. The CDR3 length is 13 residues. CDR3 sequence: CASGTGVQETQYF. The CDR3 DNA is TGCGCCAGCGGGACAGGGGTGCAAGAGACCCAGTACTTC.

This rearrangement joins TRBV4-1 to TRBJ2-6; the D gene is possibly TRBD2 (6 bases). V lost 5 bases and J lost 0, with 17 bases in between. The CDR3 is made up of 18 amino acids. Germline-derived CDR1 and CDR2 are MGHRA and YSYEKL. The CDR3 reads CASSFRDLPSSGANVLTF. CDR3 nucleotide sequence: TGCGCCAGCAGCTTCCGGGACTTACCCTCCTCTGGGGCCAACGTCCTGACTTTC.

Here the CDR3 DNA reads TGTGCCAGCAGCTTAACCGGAGGGAAATCAGATACGCAGTATTTT. This codes for CASSLTGGKSDTQYF. The chain uses TRBV7-6 and TRBJ2-3; D possibly corresponds to TRBD2 (6 bases). This CDR3 comprises 15 residues. Between the trimmed V and J ends, which lost 2 bases and 4 bases, there was a span of 13 bases. CDR1 and CDR2 (germline): SGHVS, FNYEAQ.

This clone was detected once. V usage is TRBV5-5 and J usage is TRBJ2-1; maybe TRBD2 (5 bases). Germline loops: CDR1 SGHKS, CDR2 YYEKEE (reference sequence). This CDR3 has 14 residues. Between the trimmed V and J ends, which lost 2 bases and 5 bases, there was a span of 11 bases. The CDR3 DNA reads TGTGCCAGCAGCTTATCCGGGAACAACAATGAGCAGTTCTTC. Residues: CASSLSGNNNEQFF.

A single count supports this clone. This sequence joins TRBV28 and TRBJ2-2; possibly TRBD1 for D (7 bases). This CDR3 spans 15 amino acids. Germline V lookup: CDR1 MDHEN, CDR2 SYDVKM. Between the trimmed V and J ends, which lost 6 bases and 4 bases, there was a span of 15 bases. CDR3 coding DNA: TGTGCCAGCAGGCTATACAGGGGAGGCACCGGGGAGCTGTTTTTT. Its protein product is CASRLYRGGTGELFF. Combining the CDR3 with reference TRBV28 and TRBJ2-2 gives the whole variable domain DVKVTQSSRYLVKRTGEKVFLECVQDMDHENMFWYRQDPGLGLRLIYFSYDVKMKEKGDIPEGYSVSREKKERFSLILESASTNQTSMYLCASRLYRGGTGELFFGEGSRLTVL.

V and J are TRBV4-2 and TRBJ1-2; 7 nucleotides line up with TRBD1. Germline CDR1 and CDR2: LGHNA and YNFKEQ. This CDR3 contains 18 residues. Germline trimming cut 3 bases from V and 1 base from J; bases unmatched to any gene: 14. CDR3 sequence: CASSHTSAGQTLNYGYTF. In DNA, the CDR3 is TGTGCCAGCAGCCATACATCGGCGGGACAGACCCTTAACTATGGCTACACCTTC.

This clone was observed a single time. The rearrangement links TRBV5-6 to TRBJ2-7; TRBD1 agrees at 9 bases. Germline V gene sequence: CDR1 SGHDT, CDR2 YYEEEE. The CDR3 runs to 15 residues. V lost 6 bases to trimming and J lost 5 bases; unmatched junction nucleotides: 12. CDR3 sequence (DNA): TGTGCCAGCAATCCTTACGGGACAGGGATTGACGAGCAGTACTTC. Protein sequence: CASNPYGTGIDEQYF.

V usage is TRBV7-3 and J usage is TRBJ2-2; tentative D call: TRBD1 (6 bases). This CDR3 has 15 amino acids. V was pared by 0 bases and J by 5 bases, with 10 bases between. CDR1 is SGHTA, CDR2 FQGTGA, per germline. For the CDR3, the DNA is TGTGCCAGCAGCTTAACGGGACAACTAACCGGGGAGCTGTTTTTT. Translated, it gives CASSLTGQLTGELFF.

The chain has TRBV5-1 and TRBJ2-1; 9 nucleotides agree with TRBD1. This CDR3 comprises 15 residues. V shed 4 bases, J shed 5 bases, and the junction held 7 bases outside the gene matches. CDR1 is SGHRS and CDR2 is YFSETQ in the germline V gene. CDR3 in amino acids: CASSRTGQGNNEQFF. Written as DNA, the CDR3 is TGCGCCAGCAGCCGTACGGGACAGGGAAACAATGAGCAGTTCTTC.

The chain employs TRBV6-5 and TRBJ2-7; TRBD1 aligns across 9 bases. The V and J ends lost 7 bases and 3 bases, in that order; junction bases with no gene match: 10. Germline assignment: CDR1 MNHEY and CDR2 SVGAGI. The CDR3 has 15 residues. This CDR3 is CASNMPSDRGYEQYF. The CDR3 coding sequence is TGTGCCAGCAATATGCCTTCGGACAGGGGCTACGAGCAGTACTTC.

V usage is TRBV6-1 and J usage is TRBJ1-2; TRBD1 agrees at 9 bases. CDR3 length equals 13 residues. Germline lookup yields CDR1 MNHNS and CDR2 SASEGT. With V trimmed by 6 bases and J by 8 bases, 7 bases remained unmatched. The CDR3 region is CASSTGGAGGYTF. The CDR3, as DNA: TGTGCCAGCAGCACAGGGGGCGCGGGGGGCTACACCTTC.

The gene calls are TRBV7-9 and TRBJ1-4, with 7 bases that match TRBD1. The V segment lost 2 bases and the J segment 5 bases; nucleotides outside the gene matches: 8. The CDR3 is made up of 16 amino acids. The germline CDR1 and CDR2 sequences are SEHNR and FQNEAQ (reference sequence). This CDR3 is CASSLTSGQLNEKLFF. The CDR3 coding sequence is TGTGCCAGCAGCTTAACGTCGGGACAGCTAAATGAAAAACTGTTTTTT.

The CDR3 protein is CASSGYPGHSSYNEQFF. CDR3 sequence (DNA): TGTGCCAGTTCGGGGTACCCTGGCCATAGCTCCTACAATGAGCAGTTCTTC. This chain connects TRBV19 to TRBJ2-1; D may be TRBD2 (5 bases). The germline V and J ends were trimmed by 8 bases and 0 bases, with 20 bases remaining between them. Germline values: CDR1 LNHDA, CDR2 SQIVND (reference sequence). The CDR3 consists of 17 residues.

The gene calls are TRBV5-1 and TRBJ1-1; D gene unclear. V shed 4 bases and J shed 4 bases, with 14 bases lying between them. Germline loops: CDR1 SGHRS, CDR2 YFSETQ. The CDR3 has 14 amino acids. CDR3 in amino acids: CASSNRVRGTEAFF. Here the CDR3 DNA reads TGCGCCAGCAGCAATAGGGTACGGGGCACTGAAGCTTTCTTT.

The genes are TRBV28 and TRBJ2-5, with 10 bases identical to TRBD1. V was pared by 4 bases and J by 5 bases, with 10 bases of the junction left unmatched. CDR3 size: 16 residues. Looked up from germline, CDR1 is MDHEN and CDR2 is SYDVKM. The CDR3 region is CASSSTTGQGLETQYF. CDR3 coding DNA: TGTGCCAGCAGTTCCACTACGGGACAGGGGCTGGAGACCCAGTACTTC.

The chain joins TRBV11-2 to TRBJ2-5; no firm D call. The CDR3 runs 11 residues. Trimming cost V 7 bases and J 7 bases, with 10 bases left between them. CDR1 and CDR2 from the germline V gene are SGHAT and FQNNGV. This CDR3 reads CASTLMGTQYF. CDR3 nucleotides: TGTGCCAGCACACTAATGGGGACCCAGTACTTC.

The genes are TRBV19 and TRBJ1-2, with TRBD1 matching over 8 bases. V gave up 3 bases and J gave up 2 bases; unmatched junction bases: 2. The length of the CDR3 is 14 residues. Looked up from germline, CDR1 is LNHDA and CDR2 is SQIVND (reference sequence). CDR3 amino acids: CASSIQGANYGYTF. The DNA for the CDR3 is TGTGCCAGTAGTATCCAGGGGGCGAACTATGGCTACACCTTC.

The chain employs TRBV4-2 and TRBJ2-1; weak D call: TRBD2 (5 bases). This CDR3 region has 16 residues. V lost 0 bases to trimming and J lost 6 bases, with 15 bases between them. Germline values: CDR1 LGHNA, CDR2 YNFKEQ. CDR3 coding DNA: TGTGCCAGCAGCCAAGATAAACGGAGAGGAGGCAATGAGCAGTTCTTC. Its translation: CASSQDKRRGGNEQFF.

This chain links TRBV5-4 with TRBJ2-2; the D gene is possibly TRBD1 (5 bases). The CDR3 runs 16 residues. Germline CDR1 SGHNT, CDR2 YYREEE (reference sequence). V was shortened by 4 bases and J by 1 base, with 14 bases between the two germline ends. The CDR3 DNA is TGTGCCAGCAGCCAGGGCCTAATCATGAACACCGGGGAGCTGTTTTTT. This encodes CASSQGLIMNTGELFF.

This chain joins TRBV19 and TRBJ2-3, with 7 nucleotides matching TRBD2. V shed 1 base and J 0 bases; nucleotides not matched to a gene: 7. The CDR3 contains 17 residues. From germline, CDR1 is LNHDA and CDR2 SQIVND (reference sequence). CDR3 nucleotide sequence: TGTGCCAGTAGTATAGTCAGGCCTAGCGGAAGCACAGATACGCAGTATTTT. It translates to CASSIVRPSGSTDTQYF.

This clone was detected only once. The junction and the germline gene differ at one end; a read error may be behind it. The chain carries TRBV19 and TRBJ2-7; a possible D gene is TRBD2 (6 bases). Per the germline V gene, CDR1 is LNHDA and CDR2 is SQIVND (reference sequence). The CDR3 is made up of 14 amino acids. The CDR3 loop reads CASSISGRAYGQYF. In nucleotides, the CDR3 is TGTGCCAGTAGTATTAGCGGCAGGGCGTACGGGCAGTACTTC.